This paragraph reports one T cell receptor (beta chain). Antigen: not known. These data originate in a study of cytomegalovirus exposure and HLA in healthy donors. In the study overall: Findings of an earlier analysis included about 120 million unique TCR beta sequences from 170 million or so T cells.

Participants comprised healthy donors of bone marrow. Vbeta (60) and Jbeta (13) primers were used in the PCR. Some clones are missing from TCRdb's copy, which holds only in-frame ones; the method was immunoSEQ multiplex PCR. Here the sample spans some 85,000 clones, 65% to 80% being singletons. The study's findings and limits: A later analysis associated 15,000 to 20,000 TCR beta sequences with HLA alleles at a 0.05 false discovery rate. Later analysis associated a missense DCLRE1C variant with TCR beta V- and J-gene trimming.

Per the germline V gene, CDR1 is MNHEY and CDR2 is SMNVEV (reference sequence). The length of the CDR3 is 20 residues. With 5 bases removed from V and 2 bases from J, the gap between germline ends came to 31 bases. Specimen: PBMCs. This TCR was recovered from a man in his forties in good health and CMV-seronegative. The genes are TRBV27 and TRBJ2-7, with D possibly TRBD1 on 6 matching bases. CDR3 nucleotide sequence: TGTGCCAGCAGTCACAACCTCCGGGACCGTCAGGGGTTTCCTGCCTACGAGCAGTACTTC. Its protein product is CASSHNLRDRQGFPAYEQYF.